This TCR beta chain comes out of a study of post-analysis software for immune sequencing data. Study observations and caveats: There were five TRBV segments more frequent in patients than controls, and TRBV5-6, TRBV5-1 and TRBV20-1 were among them. Comparison with controls showed significantly lower normalized Chao1 diversity in multiple sclerosis patients.

TCR beta cDNA libraries had unique molecular identifiers. TCRdb called the PCR reads again in MiXCR, with one record for every CDR3 protein. The table records about 460,000 distinct CDR3 sequences, 40% to 55% of them present only once. The CDR3 has 13 amino acids. Germline CDR1 reads MGHRA; CDR2 reads YSYEKL. Of note for this clonotype: Its antigen is not identified.

The chain has TRBV4-1 and TRBJ2-7; D uncertain. The J call may be incorrect, as the DNA end agrees better with TRBJ2-5. This TCR derives from a girl aged 5 to 17 with multiple sclerosis. The material sequenced was blood. For the CDR3, the DNA is TGCGCCAGCAGCCAAGATCCCGAGGAGACCCAGTACTTC. As protein: CASSQDPEETQYF.